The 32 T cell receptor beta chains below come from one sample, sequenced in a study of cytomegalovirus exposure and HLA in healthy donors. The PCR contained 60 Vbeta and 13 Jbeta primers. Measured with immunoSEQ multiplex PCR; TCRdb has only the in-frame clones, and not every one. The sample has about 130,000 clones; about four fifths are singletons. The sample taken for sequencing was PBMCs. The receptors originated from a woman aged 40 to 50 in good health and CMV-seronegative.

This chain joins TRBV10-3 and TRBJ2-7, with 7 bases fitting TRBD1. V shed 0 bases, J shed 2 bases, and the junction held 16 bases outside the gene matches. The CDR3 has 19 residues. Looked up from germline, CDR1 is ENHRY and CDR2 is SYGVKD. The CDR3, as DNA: TGTGCCATCAGTGAGTCGAAAAGGCGGCCAGGACAGGACACCTACGAGCAGTACTTC. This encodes CAISESKRRPGQDTYEQYF.

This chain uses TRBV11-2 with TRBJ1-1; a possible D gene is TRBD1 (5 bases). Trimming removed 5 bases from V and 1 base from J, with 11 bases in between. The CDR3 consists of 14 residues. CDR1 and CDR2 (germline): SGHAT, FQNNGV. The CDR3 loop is CASSPLGGNTEAFF. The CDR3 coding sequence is TGTGCCAGCAGCCCTCTGGGGGGGAACACTGAAGCTTTCTTT.

The CDR3 nucleotides are TGCAGCGTTGATCAGGGTTGGCTAGCGGGAGTTCTGAATGAGCAGTTCTTC. As protein: CSVDQGWLAGVLNEQFF. The V and J genes are TRBV29-1 and TRBJ2-1; 10 bases fit TRBD2. V was pared by 3 bases and J by 7 bases, with 15 bases of the junction left unmatched. The CDR3 is 17 amino acids. Germline V gene sequence: CDR1 SQVTM, CDR2 ANQGSEA.

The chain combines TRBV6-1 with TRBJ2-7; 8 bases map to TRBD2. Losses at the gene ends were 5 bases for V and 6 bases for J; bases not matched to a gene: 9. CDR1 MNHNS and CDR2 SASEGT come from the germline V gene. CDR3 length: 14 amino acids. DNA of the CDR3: TGTGCCAGCAGTTCCAGCGGGAGTGGAGTCGAGCAGTACTTC. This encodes CASSSSGSGVEQYF.

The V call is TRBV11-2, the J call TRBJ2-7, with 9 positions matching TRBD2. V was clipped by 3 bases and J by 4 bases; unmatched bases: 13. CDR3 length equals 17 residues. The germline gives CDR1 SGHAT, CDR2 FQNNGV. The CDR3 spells CASSLGSGGRALYEQYF. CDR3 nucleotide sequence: TGTGCCAGCAGCTTGGGGTCTGGCGGGAGGGCCTTGTACGAGCAGTACTTC.

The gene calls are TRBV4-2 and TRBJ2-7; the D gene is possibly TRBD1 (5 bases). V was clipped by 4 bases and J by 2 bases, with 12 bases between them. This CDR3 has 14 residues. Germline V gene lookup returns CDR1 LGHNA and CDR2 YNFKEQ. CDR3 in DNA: TGTGCCAGCAGCCCTACGGCAGGGCCCTACGAGCAGTACTTC. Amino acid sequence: CASSPTAGPYEQYF.

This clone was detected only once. CDR3 protein: CASRSGGWTEAFF. Written as DNA, the CDR3 is TGTGCCAGCAGGTCAGGGGGCTGGACTGAAGCTTTCTTT. The gene calls are TRBV28 and TRBJ1-1, with 8 bases aligning to TRBD1. The CDR3 loop spans 13 amino acids. The germline CDR1 and CDR2 sequences are MDHEN and SYDVKM. Trimming took 6 bases from V and 5 from J; bases not matched to a gene: 5.

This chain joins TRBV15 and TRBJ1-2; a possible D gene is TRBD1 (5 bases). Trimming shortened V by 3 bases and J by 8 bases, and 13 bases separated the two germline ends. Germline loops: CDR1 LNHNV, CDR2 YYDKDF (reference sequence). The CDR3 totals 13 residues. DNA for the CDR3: TGTGCCACCAGCAGCAGGGAAGGGATGGGCTACACCTTC. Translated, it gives CATSSREGMGYTF.

Here the CDR3 reads CASSLEGRVAQPQHF. The CDR3 coding sequence is TGTGCCAGCAGCTTAGAGGGCAGGGTTGCTCAGCCCCAGCATTTT. This sequence joins TRBV7-2 and TRBJ1-5; D might be TRBD1 (5 bases). The germline V gene has CDR1 SGHTA and CDR2 FQGNSA. Deletions cut 1 base from V and 6 bases from J, with 13 bases between. The CDR3 covers 15 residues.

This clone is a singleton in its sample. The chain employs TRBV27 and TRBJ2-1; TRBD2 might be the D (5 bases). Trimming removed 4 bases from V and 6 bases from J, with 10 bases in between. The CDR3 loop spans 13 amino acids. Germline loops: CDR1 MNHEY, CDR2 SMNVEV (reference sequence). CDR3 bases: TGTGCCAGCAGTTACGAGCGGCGCAATGAGCAGTTCTTC. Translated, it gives CASSYERRNEQFF.

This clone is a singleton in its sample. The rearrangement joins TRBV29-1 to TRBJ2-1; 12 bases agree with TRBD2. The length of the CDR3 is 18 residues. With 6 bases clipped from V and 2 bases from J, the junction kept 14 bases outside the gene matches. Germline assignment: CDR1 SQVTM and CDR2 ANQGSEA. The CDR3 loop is CSVEDGWTSGKPYNEQFF. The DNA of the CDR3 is TGCAGCGTGGAGGACGGTTGGACTAGCGGGAAACCCTACAATGAGCAGTTCTTC.

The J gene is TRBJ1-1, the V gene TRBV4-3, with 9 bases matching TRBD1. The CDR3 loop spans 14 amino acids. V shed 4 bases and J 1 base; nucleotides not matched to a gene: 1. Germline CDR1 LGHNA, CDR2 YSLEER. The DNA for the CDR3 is TGCGCCAGCAGCCTGGGACAGGGGAACACTGAAGCTTTCTTT. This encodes CASSLGQGNTEAFF.

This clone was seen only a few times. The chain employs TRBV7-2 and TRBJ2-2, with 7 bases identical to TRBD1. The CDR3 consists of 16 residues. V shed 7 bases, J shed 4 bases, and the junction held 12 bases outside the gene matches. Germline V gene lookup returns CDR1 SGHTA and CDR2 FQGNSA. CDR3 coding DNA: TGTGCCAGCACCCTAGGCCCGACAGGGAGCACCGGGGAGCTGTTTTTT. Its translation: CASTLGPTGSTGELFF. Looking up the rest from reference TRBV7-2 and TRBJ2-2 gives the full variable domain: GAGVSQSPSNKVTEKGKDVELRCDPISGHTALYWYRQSLGQGLEFLIYFQGNSAPDKSGLPSDRFSAERTGGSVSTLTIQRTQQEDSAVYLCASTLGPTGSTGELFFGEGSRLTVL.

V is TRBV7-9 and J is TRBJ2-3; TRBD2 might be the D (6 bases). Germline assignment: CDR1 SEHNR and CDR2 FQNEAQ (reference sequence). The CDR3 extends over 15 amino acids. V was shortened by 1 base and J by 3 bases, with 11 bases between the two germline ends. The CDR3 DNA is TGTGCCAGCAGCTTAGGACTAGGCTCGACAGATACGCAGTATTTT. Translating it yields CASSLGLGSTDTQYF.

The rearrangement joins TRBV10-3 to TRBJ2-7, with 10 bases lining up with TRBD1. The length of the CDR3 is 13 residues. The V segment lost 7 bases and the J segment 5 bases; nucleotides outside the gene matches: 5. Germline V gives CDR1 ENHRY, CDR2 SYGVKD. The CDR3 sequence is CAITQGQGDEQYF. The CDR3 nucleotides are TGTGCCATCACCCAAGGACAGGGGGACGAGCAGTACTTC.

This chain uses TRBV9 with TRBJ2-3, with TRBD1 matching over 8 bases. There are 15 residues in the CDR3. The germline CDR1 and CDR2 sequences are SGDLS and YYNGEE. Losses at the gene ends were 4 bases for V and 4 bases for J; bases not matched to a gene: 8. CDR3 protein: CASSPTGVLSDTQYF. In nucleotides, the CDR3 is TGTGCCAGCAGCCCGACAGGGGTTCTCTCAGATACGCAGTATTTT.

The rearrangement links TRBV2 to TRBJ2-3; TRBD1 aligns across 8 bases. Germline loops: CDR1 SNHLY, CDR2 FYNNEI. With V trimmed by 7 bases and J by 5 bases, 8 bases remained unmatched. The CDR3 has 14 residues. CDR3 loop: CASILDRAEDTQYF. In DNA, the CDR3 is TGTGCCAGCATCCTGGACAGGGCGGAAGATACGCAGTATTTT.

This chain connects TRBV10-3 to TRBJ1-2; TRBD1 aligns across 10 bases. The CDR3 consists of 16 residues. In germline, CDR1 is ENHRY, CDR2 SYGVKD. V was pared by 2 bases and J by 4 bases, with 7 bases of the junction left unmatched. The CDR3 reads CAISEAGTGDAYGYTF. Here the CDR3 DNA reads TGTGCCATCAGTGAGGCGGGGACAGGGGACGCCTATGGCTACACCTTC.

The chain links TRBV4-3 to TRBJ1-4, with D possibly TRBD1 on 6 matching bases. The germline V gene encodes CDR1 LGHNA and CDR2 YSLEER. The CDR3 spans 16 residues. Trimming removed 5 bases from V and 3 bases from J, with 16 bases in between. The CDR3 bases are TGCGCCAGCAGCTCGAGGGGGGGAGCAGCTAATGAAAAACTGTTTTTT. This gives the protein CASSSRGGAANEKLFF.

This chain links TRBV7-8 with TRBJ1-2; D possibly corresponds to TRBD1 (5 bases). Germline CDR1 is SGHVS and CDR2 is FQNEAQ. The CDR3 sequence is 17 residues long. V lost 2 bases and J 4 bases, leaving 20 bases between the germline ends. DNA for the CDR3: TGTGCCAGCAGCTTATTCCCACGAGGCCGGGGGATCTATGGCTACACCTTC. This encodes CASSLFPRGRGIYGYTF.

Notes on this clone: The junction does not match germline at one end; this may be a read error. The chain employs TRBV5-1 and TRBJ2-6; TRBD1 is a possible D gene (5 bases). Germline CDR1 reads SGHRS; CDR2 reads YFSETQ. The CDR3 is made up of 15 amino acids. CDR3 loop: CASSLADSGANVLPF. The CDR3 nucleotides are TGCGCCAGCAGCTTGGCCGACTCTGGGGCCAACGTCCTGCCTTTC. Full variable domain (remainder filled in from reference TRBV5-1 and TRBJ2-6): KAGVTQTPRYLIKTRGQQVTLSCSPISGHRSVSWYQQTPGQGLQFLFEYFSETQRNKGNFPGRFSGRQFSNSRSEMNVSTLELGDSALYLCASSLADSGANVLPFGAGSRLTVL.

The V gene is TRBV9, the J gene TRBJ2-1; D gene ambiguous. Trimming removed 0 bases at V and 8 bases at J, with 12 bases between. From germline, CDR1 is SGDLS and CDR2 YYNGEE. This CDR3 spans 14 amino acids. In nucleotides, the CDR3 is TGTGCCAGCAGCGTAGCCGGAGCCCACGATGAGCAGTTCTTC. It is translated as CASSVAGAHDEQFF.

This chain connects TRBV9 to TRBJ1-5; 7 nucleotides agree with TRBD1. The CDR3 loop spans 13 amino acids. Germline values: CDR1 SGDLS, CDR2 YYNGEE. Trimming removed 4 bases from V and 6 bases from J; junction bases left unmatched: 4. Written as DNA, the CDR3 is TGTGCCAGCAGCTCCCGGACAGGTCAGCCCCAGCATTTT. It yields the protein CASSSRTGQPQHF.

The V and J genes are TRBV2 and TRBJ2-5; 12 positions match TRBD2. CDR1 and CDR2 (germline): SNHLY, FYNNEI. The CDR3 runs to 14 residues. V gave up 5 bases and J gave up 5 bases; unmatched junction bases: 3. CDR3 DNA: TGTGCCAGCAGTCGACTAGCGGGGGTTGAGACCCAGTACTTC. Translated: CASSRLAGVETQYF.

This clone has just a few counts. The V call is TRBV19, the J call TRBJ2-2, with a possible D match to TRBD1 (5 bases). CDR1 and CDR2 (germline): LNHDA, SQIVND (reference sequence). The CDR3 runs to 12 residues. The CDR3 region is CAAGLRAGELFF. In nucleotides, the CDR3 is TGTGCAGCAGGGCTTCGAGCCGGGGAGCTGTTTTTT.

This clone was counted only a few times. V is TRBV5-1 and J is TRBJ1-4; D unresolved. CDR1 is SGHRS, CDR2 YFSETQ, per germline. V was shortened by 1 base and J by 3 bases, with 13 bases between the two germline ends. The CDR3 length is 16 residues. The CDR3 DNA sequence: TGCGCCAGCAGCTTGCGGCGGGTTCAGGCTAATGAAAAACTGTTTTTT. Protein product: CASSLRRVQANEKLFF.

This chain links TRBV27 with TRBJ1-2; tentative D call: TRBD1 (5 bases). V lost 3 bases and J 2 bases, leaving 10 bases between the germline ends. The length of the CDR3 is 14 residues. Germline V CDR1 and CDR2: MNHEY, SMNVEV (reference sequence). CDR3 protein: CASSLSTGNYGYTF. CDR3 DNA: TGTGCCAGCAGTTTGTCTACAGGAAACTATGGCTACACCTTC.

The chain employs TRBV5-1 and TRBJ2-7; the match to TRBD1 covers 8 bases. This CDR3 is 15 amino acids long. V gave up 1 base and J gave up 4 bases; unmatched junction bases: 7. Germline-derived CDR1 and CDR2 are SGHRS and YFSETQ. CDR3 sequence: CASSLNPDRGYEQYF. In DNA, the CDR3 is TGCGCCAGCAGCTTGAATCCCGACAGGGGTTACGAGCAGTACTTC.

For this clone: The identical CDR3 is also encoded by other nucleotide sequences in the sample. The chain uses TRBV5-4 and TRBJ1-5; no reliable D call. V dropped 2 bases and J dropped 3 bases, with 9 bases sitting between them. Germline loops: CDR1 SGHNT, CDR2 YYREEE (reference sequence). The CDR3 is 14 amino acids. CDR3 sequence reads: CASSLAGTNQPQHF. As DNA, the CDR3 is TGTGCCAGCAGCTTAGCAGGTACCAATCAGCCCCAGCATTTT.

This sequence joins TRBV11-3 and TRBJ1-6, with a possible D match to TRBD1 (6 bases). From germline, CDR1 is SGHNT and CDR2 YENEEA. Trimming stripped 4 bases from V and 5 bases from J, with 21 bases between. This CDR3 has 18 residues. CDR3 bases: TGTGCCAGCAGCTCACTCGGACAGTCCAAGGGGCATAATTCACCCCTCCACTTT. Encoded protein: CASSSLGQSKGHNSPLHF.

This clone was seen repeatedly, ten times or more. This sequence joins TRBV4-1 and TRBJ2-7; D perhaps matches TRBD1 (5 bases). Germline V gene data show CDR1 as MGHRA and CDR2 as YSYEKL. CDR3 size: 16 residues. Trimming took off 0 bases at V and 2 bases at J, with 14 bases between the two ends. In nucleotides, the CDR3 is TGCGCCAGCAGCCAAGATCACGCAGGGATCCCCTACGAGCAGTACTTC. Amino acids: CASSQDHAGIPYEQYF.

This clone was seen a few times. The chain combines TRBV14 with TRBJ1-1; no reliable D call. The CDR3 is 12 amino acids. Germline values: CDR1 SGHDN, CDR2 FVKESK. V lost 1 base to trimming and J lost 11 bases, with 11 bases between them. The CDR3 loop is CASSQVRGWAFF. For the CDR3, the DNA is TGTGCCAGCAGCCAAGTACGGGGTTGGGCTTTCTTT. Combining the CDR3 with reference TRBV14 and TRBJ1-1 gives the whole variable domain EAGVTQFPSHSVIEKGQTVTLRCDPISGHDNLYWYRRVMGKEIKFLLHFVKESKQDESGMPNNRFLAERTGGTYSTLKVQPAELEDSGVYFCASSQVRGWAFFGQGTRLTVV.